Described below is a single TCR beta chain sequence and its context. These data come from a study of technical replicates of blood from a few donors. Generated by immunoSEQ multiplex PCR, the TCRdb table keeps only in-frame clones and is missing some. This sample has some 71,000 clones, with around 97% found just once. The CDR3 is 14 residues long. The V end was cut by 3 bases, the J end by 2 bases, with 8 bases between. Germline V gene sequence: CDR1 MDHEN, CDR2 SYDVKM. J is TRBJ1-3 and V is TRBV28; D is possibly TRBD1 (5 bases). The sample consisted of T cells isolated from PBMCs. This clonotype was sampled from a human donor in good health. The CDR3 protein is CASSFQGTGNTIYF. CDR3 coding DNA: TGTGCCAGCAGTTTTCAGGGAACTGGAAACACCATATATTTT.